This T cell receptor beta chain was observed in a study of T cells in localized non-small cell lung cancer. The data were produced by immunoSEQ multiplex PCR, yet TCRdb's version contains in-frame clones alone and is incomplete. The table lists around 1,700 clones, roughly a third of them singletons. There are 15 residues in the CDR3. V lost 5 bases and J 5 bases, leaving 15 bases between the germline ends. Looked up from germline, CDR1 is SGHNT and CDR2 is YENEEA. Study-level results: Higher adjacent-lung clonality was associated with shorter survival. Researchers found a median around 59 of the top 100 tumor clones in adjacent lung. Uninvolved adjacent lung showed higher T cell clonality than tumor. Heterogeneity remains possible, as sequencing covered one tumor region only.

About this clone itself: Its antigen is not known.

The sequence was collected from a male donor at least 60 years old with stage I squamous cell lung carcinoma. The chain uses TRBV11-3 and TRBJ1-4; no definite D call. The material sequenced was normal lung tissue next to the tumor, taken before any cancer treatment. The CDR3 nucleotides are TGTGCCAGCAGCCAAACGGGCACGGGGAATGAAAAACTGTTTTTT. It encodes CASSQTGTGNEKLFF.